One T cell receptor beta chain is described in this entry. Germline lookup yields CDR1 SGHRS and CDR2 YFSETQ. The ends were cut back, 4 bases at V and 3 bases at J, with 11 bases in the middle. The CDR3 has 14 residues. Recruitment covered roughly 22 US areas and drew participants whose ages spanned roughly 18 to 100 years. Cohorts were determined from participant-reported clinical history. The data stem from a study of blood T cell repertoires in COVID-19. In the study overall: Nucleic acid was either cDNA or gDNA, and it came from T cells, B-cell-depleted T cells, or PBMCs.

As handled by the study authors: Scientists estimated how many nucleated cells there were by amplifying reference gene primers. Clones were sequenced by immunoSEQ multiplex PCR, and TCRdb holds only the in-frame ones, with some missing. The DNA gave D and trimming, while V, J and clone size come from that table. This repertoire shows about 140,000 clones, 84% found once; its top ten account for 5.5%. V is TRBV5-1 and J is TRBJ2-1; perhaps TRBD2 as D (6 bases). The sequenced sample was PBMCs or T cells enriched from blood (not recorded which). The source of this sequence is a man aged 40-49 years with acute COVID-19. This chain's CDR3 is CASSPGDGYNEQFF. CDR3 DNA sequence: TGCGCCAGCAGCCCGGGGGACGGCTACAATGAGCAGTTCTTC.